These 15 T cell receptor beta chains originate from one sample sequenced in a study of T cell responses to AZD1222 COVID-19 vaccine. Data came from immunoSEQ multiplex PCR; TCRdb stores just in-frame clones and leaves some out. The table records 150,000 or so clones, roughly 92% of them present only once. Sequences were derived from peripheral blood, sampled on day 0 of AZD1222 vaccination. The receptors here all came from an adult in good health.

V and J are TRBV7-9 and TRBJ1-2; the match to TRBD1 covers 7 bases. CDR1 SEHNR and CDR2 FQNEAQ come from the germline V gene (reference sequence). The V gene end was trimmed by 5 bases and the J gene end by 5 bases; junction bases not matched to a gene: 5. The CDR3 extends over 13 amino acids. The CDR3 DNA reads TGTGCCAGCAGCGGGGACAGCGATTATGGCTACACCTTC. Translating gives CASSGDSDYGYTF. The whole variable domain, filled in from reference TRBV7-9 and TRBJ1-2, reads DTGVSQNPRHKITKRGQNVTFRCDPISEHNRLYWYRQTLGQGPEFLTYFQNEAQLEKSRLLSDRFSAERPKGSFSTLEIQRTEQGDSAMYLCASSGDSDYGYTFGSGTRLTVV.

V usage is TRBV29-1 and J usage is TRBJ1-2; D unresolved. The CDR3 spans 13 residues. The germline V gene has CDR1 SQVTM and CDR2 ANQGSEA. With 7 bases removed from V and 4 bases from J, the gap between germline ends came to 16 bases. CDR3 protein: CSDRAPSGYGYTF. CDR3 nucleotides: TGCAGCGACCGGGCCCCGTCGGGCTATGGCTACACCTTC.

The chain joins TRBV18 to TRBJ2-7; 9 nucleotides match TRBD1. The J segment lost 2 bases and the V segment lost 4 bases, leaving 3 bases of the junction unmatched. From germline, CDR1 is KGHSH and CDR2 LQKENI. The CDR3 spans 14 residues. The CDR3 DNA is TGTGCCAGCTCACATGACAGGGGGACCTACGAGCAGTACTTC. Translation: CASSHDRGTYEQYF.

The chain recombines TRBV6-5 with TRBJ1-3; D unresolved. Trimming cost V 2 bases and J 0 bases, with 5 bases left between them. CDR3 length: 14 amino acids. CDR1 is MNHEY, CDR2 SVGAGI, per germline. The CDR3 sequence: CASSYRSSGNTIYF. For the CDR3, the DNA is TGTGCCAGCAGTTACCGTAGCTCTGGAAACACCATATATTTT.

The chain combines TRBV6-5 with TRBJ1-1; TRBD1 aligns across 8 bases. Germline CDR1 is MNHEY and CDR2 is SVGAGI. The V gene end was trimmed by 5 bases and the J gene end by 4 bases; junction bases not matched to a gene: 6. The CDR3 length is 14 residues. The chain's CDR3 is CASSPGGRGTEAFF. The CDR3 DNA follows: TGTGCCAGCAGTCCAGGGGGCCGGGGCACTGAAGCTTTCTTT.

The J gene is TRBJ1-3, the V gene TRBV28; tentatively, D is TRBD1 (5 bases). The CDR3 totals 14 residues. CDR1 and CDR2 from the germline V gene are MDHEN and SYDVKM. V was clipped by 7 bases and J by 7 bases, with 17 bases between them. The CDR3 DNA follows: TGTGCCAGCAACCGGGACCCTAAAACGAACACCATATATTTT. Translated, it gives CASNRDPKTNTIYF. Using reference TRBV28 and TRBJ1-3 for the parts outside the CDR3, the full variable domain is DVKVTQSSRYLVKRTGEKVFLECVQDMDHENMFWYRQDPGLGLRLIYFSYDVKMKEKGDIPEGYSVSREKKERFSLILESASTNQTSMYLCASNRDPKTNTIYFGEGSWLTVV.

V and J are TRBV5-1 and TRBJ1-1; D is unclear. The germline V gene has CDR1 SGHRS and CDR2 YFSETQ. The ends were cut back, 5 bases at V and 0 bases at J, with 5 bases in the middle. The CDR3 contains 12 residues. CDR3 sequence (DNA): TGCGCCAGCAGGACACTGAACACTGAAGCTTTCTTT. Protein product: CASRTLNTEAFF.

V gene TRBV18 combines with J gene TRBJ1-6, with D uncertain. Trimming cost V 10 bases and J 3 bases, with 10 bases left between them. The V gene's germline CDR1 is KGHSH and CDR2 LQKENI. The CDR3 spans 13 residues. CDR3 coding DNA: TGTGCCACACGGGGAAACTATAATTCACCCCTCCACTTT. Translated: CATRGNYNSPLHF.

The chain is built from TRBV4-1 and TRBJ2-7; D may be TRBD1 (5 bases). Germline V gene data show CDR1 as MGHRA and CDR2 as YSYEKL. The V and J ends lost 0 bases and 0 bases respectively, with 24 bases between them. CDR3 size: 20 residues. CDR3 region: CASSQEPGHTKGQYSYEQYF. The CDR3 DNA follows: TGCGCCAGCAGCCAAGAGCCCGGACATACGAAGGGGCAGTACTCCTACGAGCAGTACTTC.

Of note for this clone: Distinct nucleotide sequences in the sample also encode this CDR3. V and J are TRBV5-5 and TRBJ1-2; D uncertain. This CDR3 region has 12 residues. Trimming pared 0 bases from V and 6 bases from J, leaving 6 bases between. Germline V gives CDR1 SGHKS, CDR2 YYEKEE (reference sequence). The CDR3 bases are TGTGCCAGCAGCTTGGACCGAGATGGCTACACCTTC. This gives the protein CASSLDRDGYTF.

This chain links TRBV7-2 with TRBJ1-5; perhaps TRBD1 as D (6 bases). Germline V lookup: CDR1 SGHTA, CDR2 FQGNSA. V lost 5 bases, J lost 0 bases, and 11 bases lay in between. The CDR3 totals 15 residues. The CDR3, as DNA: TGTGCCAGCAGCAAGGACAGCCTTAGCAATCAGCCCCAGCATTTT. Protein: CASSKDSLSNQPQHF.

This clone was picked up one time. The V gene is TRBV3-1 (or the pseudogene TRBV3-2), the J gene TRBJ1-1; TRBD1 is a possible D gene (5 bases). This CDR3 has 15 amino acids. V lost 1 base, J lost 0 bases, and 9 bases lay in between. Germline V gene data show CDR1 as LGHDT and CDR2 as YNNKEL (reference sequence). CDR3 DNA sequence: TGTGCCAGCAGCCAAGGAGCAGGGATGAACACTGAAGCTTTCTTT. As protein: CASSQGAGMNTEAFF.

This rearrangement joins TRBV5-1 to TRBJ2-2, with D perhaps TRBD1 or TRBD2 (6 bases each). The CDR3 contains 17 residues. Germline V CDR1 and CDR2: SGHRS, YFSETQ. V shed 3 bases and J shed 3 bases, with 18 bases lying between them. The CDR3 nucleotides read TGCGCCAGCAGCTCCATGCTAGGGGGGCATGACACCGGGGAGCTGTTTTTT. It encodes CASSSMLGGHDTGELFF.

This chain joins TRBV27 and TRBJ1-3; D is undetermined. Trimming cost V 8 bases and J 0 bases, with 8 bases left between them. Germline CDR1 reads MNHEY; CDR2 reads SMNVEV (reference sequence). The CDR3 length is 13 residues. CDR3 amino acids: CASGPHSGNTIYF. In nucleotides, the CDR3 is TGTGCCAGCGGGCCCCACTCTGGAAACACCATATATTTT.

The chain has TRBV2 and TRBJ2-1; D is perhaps TRBD2 (6 bases). CDR3 length equals 14 residues. Looked up from germline, CDR1 is SNHLY and CDR2 is FYNNEI. Trimming left V 1 base short and J 10 bases short, with 14 bases between. In DNA, the CDR3 is TGTGCCAGCAGTGAAGGGGGTCTAGCGCAGGAGCAGTTCTTC. Protein product: CASSEGGLAQEQFF.